These 5 T cell receptor beta chains were sequenced from one sample in a study of TET2 disruption in CD19-targeted CAR T cells. Regarding treatment: autologous CTL019 cells: CD19 CAR with 4-1BB and CD3 zeta domains. Using immunoSEQ multiplex PCR, the repertoire was profiled, and TCRdb retains in-frame clones only, with some absent. The listing records under 450 clones. The sequenced sample was peripheral blood, obtained from a patient treated with CD19 CAR T cells. These receptors originate from a man between 65 and 79 years old with chronic lymphocytic leukemia.

This clone registers large by frequency. The CDR3 end falls 3 residues outside the read, so it is completed with the germline J gene. The chain links TRBV6-2 or TRBV6-3 to TRBJ1-6; 10 bases are a match to TRBD1. The CDR3 spans 15 residues. Germline lookup yields CDR1 MNHEY and CDR2 SVGEGT. The junction had 4 bases not matched to a gene; V was cut back by 6 bases and J by 5 bases. The CDR3 bases that were read are TGTGCCAGCAGGCCCGACAGGGGGCATAATTCACCC. This gives the protein CASRPDRGHNSP. The whole CDR3 sequence is CASRPDRGHNSPLHF.

According to its frequency, this clone is large. The CDR3 end falls 3 residues outside the read, so it is completed with the germline J gene. The V gene is TRBV5-1, the J gene TRBJ1-2; D is ambiguous. Looked up from germline, CDR1 is SGHRS and CDR2 is YFSETQ. The CDR3 has 15 amino acids. Between the trimmed V and J ends, which lost 0 bases and 6 bases, there was a span of 15 bases. CDR3 DNA, as far as it was read: TGCGCCAGCAGCTTGGAGGGCAGGTGGGTTGATGGC. Its translation is CASSLEGRWVDG. The entire CDR3 sequence reads CASSLEGRWVDGYTF.

According to its frequency, this clone is medium-sized. The read stops 3 residues short of the end of the CDR3; the missing end is completed from the germline J gene. The chain uses TRBV11-2 and TRBJ1-5; D is undetermined. CDR1 is SGHAT and CDR2 is FQNNGV in the germline V gene. V shed 3 bases and J shed 5 bases, with 8 bases lying between them. The CDR3 loop spans 13 amino acids. CDR3 bases read: TGTGCCAGCAGCTTCTCAGACTATCAGCCC. It encodes CASSFSDYQP. The CDR3, in full, reads CASSFSDYQPQHF.

On this clone: Mismatch with germline at one junction end may stem from a read error. The read terminates 3 residues ahead of where the CDR3 ends, so the germline J gene completes it. The V and J genes are TRBV4-2 and TRBJ2-1, with 11 bases identical to TRBD2. CDR1 is LGHNA, CDR2 YNFKEQ, per germline. The CDR3 extends over 16 amino acids. CDR3 amino acids: CASSQVGSGGASEQFF. The sequenced part of the CDR3 DNA is TGCGCCAGCAGCCAAGTGGGTAGCGGGGGGGCCAGTGAG.

Considering frequency, this clone is medium-sized. The CDR3 end lies 3 residues beyond the end of the read and is filled in from the germline J gene. V is TRBV11-3 and J is TRBJ2-1, with 7 positions matching TRBD2. CDR1 SGHNT and CDR2 YENEEA come from the germline V gene. The CDR3 consists of 14 residues. With 1 base clipped from V and 5 bases from J, the junction kept 2 bases outside the gene matches. This CDR3 is CASSLAGLNNEQFF. The CDR3 bases that were read are TGTGCCAGCAGCTTAGCGGGACTAAACAATGAG.